This T cell receptor (beta chain) was sequenced for a study of OX40 agonist ivuxolimab in advanced cancers. For context, the study as a whole: Ivuxolimab was an agonistic, fully human IgG2 monoclonal antibody directed against OX40 (CD134), a costimulatory receptor. Intravenous ivuxolimab was administered to patients every 2 weeks at six dose levels: 0.01, 0.1, 0.3, 1.5, 3 and 10 mg/kg. Of the roughly 53 patients in dose escalation, approximately 20 had hepatocellular carcinoma, approximately 15 had melanoma, 9 had renal cell carcinoma and 9 had head and neck cancer. A male proportion of 70% to 90% and a mean age of roughly 58 years, ranging from roughly 23 to 80, were recorded for the dose-escalation cohort. Patients were allowed to have had prior anti-PD-1, anti-PD-L1 or anti-CTLA-4 therapy, and about 40% of the dose-escalation patients had been treated with checkpoint inhibitors. Three dose-escalation patients achieved partial responses, one with hepatocellular carcinoma and two with cutaneous melanoma. The point of sequencing TCRbeta in the periphery was to test whether ivuxolimab changed TCR sequence diversity and drove clonal T-cell expansion. The paper covers the monotherapy dose-escalation part of the phase I ivuxolimab trial, which included N ≈ 57 patients.

About this clone: The antigen it binds to is not known. The input lacks base qualities; no much larger clone sits a single base away.

Genomic DNA was extracted from sorted cells for sequencing of the TCRbeta CDR3 region. TCRbeta CDR3 regions were sequenced using the immunoSEQ Assay. In its TCRdb copy, this immuneACCESS table keeps in-frame sequences only and misses some clones. Where compared with another copy, unresolved V genes explain less than half of these, and the others have no known cause. This sample has over 45,000 clones in its table, and approximately 90% of those were observed once. The ten largest clones capture roughly 28% of the sample. Study-level results and caveats: Clonal expansion of both CD4+ and CD8+ blood T cells was observed from baseline to week 6 at doses 0.1 to 3.0 mg/kg. On average, CD8+ T cells showed more expanded clones than CD4+ T cells after ivuxolimab. Low levels of normalized T-cell clonal expansion were also shown by some nonresponding patients. In partial responders in the 0.1-3.0 mg/kg groups, normalized peripheral clonal expansion was found to be among the lowest, especially among CD8+ T cells. The antigen specificity of the clonally expanded peripheral T cells was not determined.

Patients with autoimmune disease history or receiving systemic immunosuppression were excluded from the trial. Peripheral blood for TCR sequencing was drawn from every dose cohort at baseline, at cycle 4 day 1 and at cycle 7 day 1. The samples were drawn from a first-in-human, open-label, multicenter phase I dose-escalation trial of ivuxolimab. Adults with locally advanced or metastatic melanoma, renal cell carcinoma, hepatocellular carcinoma or head and neck squamous cell carcinoma were enrolled in the trial. CD4+ and CD8+ T cells were sorted separately from peripheral blood before TCR sequencing. The germline V gene encodes CDR1 LNHDA and CDR2 SQIVND (reference sequence). The CDR3 runs 14 residues from the cysteine to the phenylalanine. Of the read, only the CDR3 DNA is kept; its 42 bases are in frame from base 1. From V the trimming removes 8 bases and from J it removes 0 bases, while the gene matches leave 2 bases of the junction unaccounted for.

The source is an adult with an advanced solid tumor such as melanoma, head and neck, liver or kidney cancer. The sequencing here drew on CD4+ or CD8+ T cells sorted from blood, taken in a trial of the OX40 agonist ivuxolimab. The chain uses TRBV19 and TRBJ1-4; 8 middle bases align to TRBD1. The bases read TGTGCCAGTGGACAGGGAGCAACTAATGAAAAACTGTTTTTT. Translated, it gives CASGQGATNEKLFF.